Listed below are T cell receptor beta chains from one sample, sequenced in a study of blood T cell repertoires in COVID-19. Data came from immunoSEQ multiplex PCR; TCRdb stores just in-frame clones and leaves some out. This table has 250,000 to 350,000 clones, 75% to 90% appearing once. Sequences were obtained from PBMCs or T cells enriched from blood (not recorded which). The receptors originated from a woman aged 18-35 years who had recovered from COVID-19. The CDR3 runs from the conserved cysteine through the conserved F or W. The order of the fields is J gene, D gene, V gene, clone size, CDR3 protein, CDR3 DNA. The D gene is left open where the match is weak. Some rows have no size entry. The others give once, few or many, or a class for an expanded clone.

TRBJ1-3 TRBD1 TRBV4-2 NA CASSLGQVPFSGNTIYF TGTGCCAGCAGCCTCGGACAGGTCCCTTTCTCTGGAAACACCATATATTTT
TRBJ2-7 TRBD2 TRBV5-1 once CASSLGLAGVDEQYF TGCGCCAGCAGCTTGGGTTTAGCGGGGGTAGACGAGCAGTACTTC
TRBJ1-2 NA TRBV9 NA CASSVDRRGDYGYTF TGTGCCAGCAGCGTAGATCGTCGGGGGGACTATGGCTACACCTTC
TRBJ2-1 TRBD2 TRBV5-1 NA CASSPTGLPSYNEQFF TGCGCCAGCAGCCCGACGGGACTACCGTCCTACAATGAGCAGTTCTTC
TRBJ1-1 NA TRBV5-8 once CASSHLDRLGTEAFF TGTGCCAGCAGCCACCTAGACAGATTGGGGACTGAAGCTTTCTTT
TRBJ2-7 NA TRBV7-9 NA CASSPDSSYEQYF TGTGCCAGCAGCCCGGACAGTTCCTACGAGCAGTACTTC
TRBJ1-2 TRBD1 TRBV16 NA CASRGQGGYTF TGTGCCAGCCGCGGACAGGGTGGCTACACCTTC
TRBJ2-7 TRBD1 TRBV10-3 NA CATGERAIYEQYF TGTGCTACAGGGGAACGGGCGATCTACGAGCAGTACTTC
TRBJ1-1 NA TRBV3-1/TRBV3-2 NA CASSHTGMNTEAFF TGTGCCAGCAGCCACACAGGTATGAATACTGAAGCTTTCTTT
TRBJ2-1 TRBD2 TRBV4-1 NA CASSHLAGGLQSEQFF TGCGCCAGCAGCCATCTAGCGGGGGGCCTTCAGAGTGAGCAGTTCTTC
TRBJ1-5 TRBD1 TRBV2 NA CAISTGGNQPQHF TGTGCCATAAGTACAGGGGGCAATCAGCCCCAGCATTTT
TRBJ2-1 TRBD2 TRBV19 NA CASSITAGGSYNEQFF TGTGCCAGTAGTATTACAGCGGGGGGCTCCTACAATGAGCAGTTCTTC
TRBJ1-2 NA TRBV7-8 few CASSLMEGYGYTF TGTGCCAGCAGCTTAATGGAGGGGTATGGCTACACCTTC
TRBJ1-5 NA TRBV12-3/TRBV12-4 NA CASRGTGSQPQHF TGTGCCAGCAGAGGTACAGGGAGTCAGCCCCAGCATTTT
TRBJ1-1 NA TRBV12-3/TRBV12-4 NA CASSLRIAEAFF TGTGCCAGCAGTTTGCGGATCGCTGAAGCTTTCTTT
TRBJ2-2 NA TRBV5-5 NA CASSLYTRGGGELFF TGTGCCAGCAGCTTGTACACGAGAGGGGGCGGGGAGCTGTTTTTT
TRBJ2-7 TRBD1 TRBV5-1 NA CASSPGDREGSEQYF TGCGCCAGCAGCCCGGGGGACAGGGAGGGTTCCGAGCAGTACTTC
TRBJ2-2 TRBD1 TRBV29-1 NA CSALRQGTGELFF TGCAGCGCCCTCCGACAGGGGACCGGGGAGCTGTTTTTT
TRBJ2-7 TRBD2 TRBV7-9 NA CASRSASGGAYEQYF TGTGCCAGCAGGTCTGCTAGCGGGGGGGCCTACGAGCAGTACTTC
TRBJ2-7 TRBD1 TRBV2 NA CASSEGGTGQTAQYF TGTGCCAGCAGTGAAGGGGGGACAGGGCAGACGGCGCAGTACTTC
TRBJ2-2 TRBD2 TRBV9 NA CASSAGLAGGRFNTGELFF TGTGCCAGCAGCGCTGGACTAGCGGGGGGACGATTTAACACCGGGGAGCTGTTTTTT
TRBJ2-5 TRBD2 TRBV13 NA CASSFWTSAERETQYF TGTGCCAGCAGCTTTTGGACTAGCGCTGAACGGGAGACCCAGTACTTC
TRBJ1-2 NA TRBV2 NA CASSELEAGRGKYGYTF TGTGCCAGCAGTGAACTAGAAGCCGGCAGGGGAAAGTATGGCTACACCTTC